This record looks at one TCR beta chain sequence and its context. TCRdb keeps only in-frame clones here, not all; method: immunoSEQ multiplex PCR. The table lists about 2.4 million clones, roughly 93% of them singletons, with around 0.37% in the top ten. These data belong to a study of shared clonotypes between healthy human individuals. The CDR3 loop spans 15 amino acids. The V end was cut by 0 bases, the J end by 1 base, with 9 bases between. Germline V gives CDR1 MNHNS, CDR2 SASEGT. Sequencing was done on a sample of naive CD4+ T cells from PBMCs. Regarding subset: CD45RA+ positively selected. The rearrangement uses TRBV6-1 and TRBJ1-2; no clear D. The source of this sequence is a man younger than 35 in good health. Some clones in this sample may be carry-over from other donors' samples. The CDR3 spells CASSEALGLNYGYTF. CDR3 coding DNA: TGTGCCAGCAGTGAAGCACTCGGGCTTAACTATGGCTACACCTTC.